These 21 T cell receptor beta chains were sequenced from one sample in a study of blood T cell repertoires in COVID-19. Some clones are missing from TCRdb's copy, which holds only in-frame ones; the method was immunoSEQ multiplex PCR. The table shows some 110,000 clones, with roughly 72% occurring only once. The sample taken for sequencing was peripheral blood. The receptors stem from an elderly man with COVID-19, enrolled during active disease.

This clone has only a few counts. V and J are TRBV5-1 and TRBJ2-3; 9 bases map to TRBD1. The junction had 2 bases not matched to a gene; V was cut back by 0 bases and J by 3 bases. Germline lookup yields CDR1 SGHRS and CDR2 YFSETQ. CDR3 size: 15 residues. The CDR3 bases are TGCGCCAGCAGCTTGGTGGGGACAGGGACAGATACGCAGTATTTT. This translates into CASSLVGTGTDTQYF.

A few counts support this clone. CDR3 in amino acids: CASSLSSRAEQFF. In DNA, the CDR3 is TGTGCCAGCAGTTTATCTTCCAGGGCCGAGCAGTTCTTC. The rearrangement uses TRBV27 and TRBJ2-1, with D perhaps matching TRBD1 (5 bases). There are 13 residues in the CDR3. Germline values: CDR1 MNHEY, CDR2 SMNVEV (reference sequence). With 0 bases removed from V and 10 bases from J, the gap between germline ends came to 10 bases.

The chain is built from TRBV7-9 and TRBJ1-3, with TRBD1 as a possible D gene (5 bases). Germline V CDR1 and CDR2: SEHNR, FQNEAQ (reference sequence). The ends were cut back, 7 bases at V and 4 bases at J, with 17 bases in the middle. This CDR3 spans 15 amino acids. The CDR3 is CASNTGPPEGNTIYF. The CDR3 DNA sequence: TGTGCCAGCAACACAGGACCCCCGGAAGGAAACACCATATATTTT.

The genes are TRBV28 and TRBJ1-1; 8 nucleotides agree with TRBD1. CDR1 and CDR2 (germline): MDHEN, SYDVKM. CDR3 length: 16 amino acids. V shed 5 bases and J 6 bases; nucleotides not matched to a gene: 14. In nucleotides, the CDR3 is TGTGCCAGCAGTCTACCGCGGGCCAGGGGGCGGGCTGAAGCTTTCTTT. It specifies CASSLPRARGRAEAFF.

This clone was seen a few times. The chain joins TRBV5-4 to TRBJ2-7; the D gene is possibly TRBD1 (5 bases). Germline loops: CDR1 SGHNT, CDR2 YYREEE (reference sequence). This CDR3 is built from 14 residues. V lost 0 bases and J 0 bases, leaving 7 bases between the germline ends. The CDR3 DNA follows: TGTGCCAGCAGCTTGGGGGGCAACTCCTACGAGCAGTACTTC. Translation: CASSLGGNSYEQYF.

The chain links TRBV27 to TRBJ2-1, with 11 bases lining up with TRBD2. This CDR3 has 13 residues. Trimming removed 6 bases from V and 8 bases from J; junction bases left unmatched: 3. Germline CDR1 and CDR2: MNHEY and SMNVEV (reference sequence). The CDR3 DNA sequence: TGTGCCAGCAGACTAGCGGGAGCTCATGAGCAGTTCTTC. It translates to CASRLAGAHEQFF.

This clone was detected once. V usage is TRBV7-6 and J usage is TRBJ2-7, with TRBD1 matching 7 bases. The germline V gene has CDR1 SGHVS and CDR2 FNYEAQ. The J segment lost 7 bases and the V segment lost 5 bases, leaving 20 bases of the junction unmatched. The CDR3 length is 17 residues. CDR3 loop: CASSPSPPRQGWGEQYF. As DNA, the CDR3 is TGTGCCAGCAGCCCGTCCCCCCCACGACAGGGTTGGGGAGAGCAGTACTTC.

The chain uses TRBV11-2 and TRBJ2-1; no firm D call. The CDR3 loop spans 13 amino acids. Per the germline V gene, CDR1 is SGHAT and CDR2 is FQNNGV. Trimming stripped 4 bases from V and 3 bases from J, with 7 bases between. CDR3 bases: TGTGCCAGCAGCTCTACTAACTACAATGAGCAGTTCTTC. Translating it yields CASSSTNYNEQFF. The complete variable domain, with remaining parts taken from reference TRBV11-2 and TRBJ2-1, reads EAGVAQSPRYKIIEKRQSVAFWCNPISGHATLYWYQQILGQGPKLLIQFQNNGVVDDSQLPKDRFSAERLKGVDSTLKIQPAKLEDSAVYLCASSSTNYNEQFFGPGTRLTVL.

The gene calls are TRBV7-9 and TRBJ1-2; D unclear. CDR3 length equals 14 residues. Deletions cut 2 bases from V and 4 bases from J, with 11 bases between. In germline, CDR1 is SEHNR, CDR2 FQNEAQ (reference sequence). The CDR3 sequence is CASSLTGGGYGYTF. CDR3 nucleotides: TGTGCCAGCAGCTTAACGGGAGGCGGCTATGGCTACACCTTC.

The chain has TRBV11-3 and TRBJ2-7, with 11 bases fitting TRBD2. The V segment lost 1 base and the J segment 3 bases; nucleotides outside the gene matches: 14. CDR1 SGHNT and CDR2 YENEEA come from the germline V gene. There are 19 residues in the CDR3. The CDR3 is CASSLVGTSGRRCFYEQYF. The CDR3 bases are TGTGCCAGCAGCTTAGTTGGGACTAGCGGTAGACGATGTTTCTACGAGCAGTACTTC.

A remark on this clone: This sample also contains other DNA sequences that code for the same CDR3. This rearrangement joins TRBV2 to TRBJ1-1, with 9 bases matching TRBD1. This CDR3 has 14 amino acids. Unmatched junction bases numbered 3, after V lost 6 bases and J lost 1 base. CDR1 is SNHLY and CDR2 is FYNNEI in the germline V gene. The CDR3 here is CASSLGQGNTEAFF. DNA of the CDR3: TGTGCCAGCAGCCTGGGACAGGGGAACACTGAAGCTTTCTTT.

This clone occurred once. V usage is TRBV28 and J usage is TRBJ1-4; D possibly corresponds to TRBD1 (6 bases). V was shortened by 1 base and J by 8 bases, with 14 bases between the two germline ends. CDR1 is MDHEN, CDR2 SYDVKM, per germline. The CDR3 totals 15 residues. The DNA of the CDR3 is TGTGCCAGCAGTTTATACAGGGCGGCCAGGGAAAAACTGTTTTTT. Its translation is CASSLYRAAREKLFF.

The sample holds a few counts of this clone. The chain is built from TRBV7-9 and TRBJ2-1; D gene uncertain. CDR1 and CDR2 (germline): SEHNR, FQNEAQ (reference sequence). Trimming took off 1 base at V and 5 bases at J, with 12 bases between the two ends. The CDR3 has 15 amino acids. The CDR3 DNA is TGTGCCAGCAGCTTAGGGTTAGCACCCGACAATGAGCAGTTCTTC. Protein sequence: CASSLGLAPDNEQFF.

This clone appeared a few times. The chain employs TRBV18 and TRBJ2-7; D gene unclear. The germline V and J ends were trimmed by 6 bases and 3 bases, with 15 bases remaining between them. This CDR3 has 14 residues. Germline V CDR1 and CDR2: KGHSH, LQKENI. The CDR3 coding sequence is TGTGCCAGCTCTCCTCCTACAGTGCGCTACGAGCAGTACTTC. Translated, it gives CASSPPTVRYEQYF.

This sequence joins TRBV6-5 and TRBJ1-2; D unclear. There are 14 residues in the CDR3. Germline values: CDR1 MNHEY, CDR2 SVGAGI. V was clipped by 4 bases and J by 4 bases, with 13 bases between them. The CDR3 here is CASSLGGIPYGYTF. CDR3 nucleotides: TGTGCCAGCAGTTTAGGAGGGATTCCCTATGGCTACACCTTC.

The chain links TRBV28 to TRBJ2-2, with 8 bases that match TRBD1. V trimming: 7 bases; J trimming: 12 bases; junction bases outside the gene matches: 13. The germline V gene has CDR1 MDHEN and CDR2 SYDVKM. The CDR3 has 14 residues. The CDR3 loop reads CASTSQGGVRKLFF. The CDR3 DNA is TGTGCCAGCACTTCACAGGGGGGAGTTAGGAAGCTGTTTTTT.

The chain uses TRBV18 and TRBJ1-2; D remains unclear. The CDR3 spans 14 residues. The V end was cut by 6 bases, the J end by 5 bases, with 16 bases between. CDR1 KGHSH and CDR2 LQKENI come from the germline V gene. The CDR3 DNA follows: TGTGCCAGCTCCTACCAGGAGGGAGAATATGGCTACACCTTC. Residues: CASSYQEGEYGYTF.

This rearrangement joins TRBV28 to TRBJ2-3; D remains unclear. The CDR3 runs 11 residues. The ends were cut back, 6 bases at V and 7 bases at J, with 8 bases in the middle. CDR1 and CDR2 from the germline V gene are MDHEN and SYDVKM. The DNA for the CDR3 is TGTGCCAGCAGATCCGACTATACGCAGTATTTT. This codes for CASRSDYTQYF.

This clone was counted only a few times. The V and J genes are TRBV5-8 and TRBJ1-4, with a weak D call TRBD1 (6 bases). The CDR3 is 16 amino acids. V was cut by 2 bases and J by 5 bases, with 16 bases left in between. Looked up from germline, CDR1 is SGHTS and CDR2 is YDEGEE. CDR3 nucleotide sequence: TGTGCCAGCAGCTTACGAATGGGGGCGGAGAATGAAAAACTGTTTTTT. Translated, it gives CASSLRMGAENEKLFF.

The chain employs TRBV20-1 and TRBJ2-7; 7 positions agree with TRBD2. CDR1 is DFQATT, CDR2 SNEGSKA, per germline (reference sequence). Germline trimming cut 3 bases from V and 3 bases from J; bases unmatched to any gene: 17. The CDR3 consists of 17 residues. The CDR3 DNA follows: TGCAGTGCTAGTTCGGGCAGCGTAGCGGGTGGTATCTACGAGCAGTACTTC. Translating it yields CSASSGSVAGGIYEQYF.

The rearrangement uses TRBV15 and TRBJ2-7; D may be TRBD1 (6 bases). The CDR3 length is 14 residues. The germline V and J ends were trimmed by 3 bases and 3 bases, with 12 bases remaining between them. CDR1 and CDR2 (germline): LNHNV, YYDKDF (reference sequence). In DNA form, the CDR3 reads TGTGCCACCAGCAGGTTGGGGGACAACTACGAGCAGTACTTC. Translated: CATSRLGDNYEQYF. The complete variable domain, with remaining parts taken from reference TRBV15 and TRBJ2-7, reads DAMVIQNPRYQVTQFGKPVTLSCSQTLNHNVMYWYQQKSSQAPKLLFHYYDKDFNNEADTPDNFQSRRPNTSFCFLDIRSPGLGDTAMYLCATSRLGDNYEQYFGPGTRLTVT.